Listed below are T cell receptor beta chains from one sample, sequenced in a study of neurological immune-mediated disorders. TCRdb analysed the 5' RACE reads with MiXCR anew, one entry per CDR3 protein. The sample yields tens of thousands of distinct CDR3 sequences, roughly 17% seen once. Sequences were obtained from CD8+ T cells from blood. These TCRs come from a woman aged 18-29 years with multiple sclerosis. Both conserved end residues are part of each CDR3.

length: 16
V: TRBV9
CDR3: CASSVGQGVAYNEQFF

length: 14
V: TRBV7-9
CDR3: CASSQQGAGEKLFF

length: 13
V: TRBV15
CDR3: CATSSLGEETQYF

length: 15
V: TRBV6-5
CDR3: CASSYSWTGDNEQFF

length: 12
V: TRBV6-5
CDR3: CASSYSEEELFF

length: 15
V: TRBV20-1
CDR3: CSASSVSVSIYGYTF

length: 14
V: TRBV7-2
CDR3: CASSLAGGNTEAFF

length: 14
V: TRBV6-2/TRBV6-3
CDR3: CASRNTGDTDTQYF

length: 13
V: TRBV7-6
CDR3: CASSLNSNQPQHF

length: 13
V: TRBV24-1
CDR3: CATSDSGLETQYF

length: 16
V: TRBV4-3
CDR3: CASSQAGEGSGNTIYF

length: 15
V: TRBV7-2
CDR3: CASSLAGGGNQPQHF

length: 14
V: TRBV12-3/TRBV12-4
CDR3: CASSTGPGIYEQYF

length: 17
V: TRBV15
CDR3: CATSSRRGQTTYNEQFF

length: 13
V: TRBV27
CDR3: CASSFEWRETQYF

length: 17
V: TRBV4-1
CDR3: CASSQETSGRIFNEQFF

length: 18
V: TRBV11-2
CDR3: CASSLFLEGKSSYNEQFF

length: 13
V: TRBV9
CDR3: CASSDRGYNEQFF

length: 15
V: TRBV7-8
CDR3: CASSPGQAFTDTQYF

length: 15
V: TRBV7-2
CDR3: CASSLVIRGGETQYF

length: 14
V: TRBV11-2
CDR3: CASTQSLTNTEAFF

length: 15
V: TRBV7-6
CDR3: CASSLGNTRNTEAFF

length: 18
V: TRBV7-6
CDR3: CASSLVGGFPSLDTEAFF

length: 16
V: TRBV20-1
CDR3: CSASELNGVKTYEQYF

length: 13
V: TRBV7-9
CDR3: CASTRLGDTEAFF

length: 12
V: TRBV6-2/TRBV6-3
CDR3: CASSYWDETQYF

length: 14
V: TRBV20-1
CDR3: CSARDPDRGPEAFF

length: 14
V: TRBV15
CDR3: CATSSRTGPIEQYF

length: 15
V: TRBV15
CDR3: CATSRDKYSNQPQHF

length: 16
V: TRBV6-5
CDR3: CASSPTSGGYTDTQYF

length: 15
V: TRBV6-2/TRBV6-3
CDR3: CASSYPLNRQETQYF

length: 14
V: TRBV5-1
CDR3: CASSSSTATTEAFF

length: 13
V: TRBV7-8
CDR3: CASSRSGVYEQYF

length: 14
V: TRBV7-9
CDR3: CASRQTGDSLGYTF

length: 13
V: TRBV28
CDR3: CASSPRGGDEQFF

length: 13
V: TRBV29-1
CDR3: CSSLGQNDNEQFF

length: 14
V: TRBV7-9
CDR3: CASSLGTRRYEQYF

length: 19
V: TRBV27
CDR3: CASSFLGGQGVRFNYGYTF

length: 13
V: TRBV4-3
CDR3: CASSQATSGRAWF

length: 18
V: TRBV9
CDR3: CASSVAGTGDLLDYGYTF

length: 14
V: TRBV7-6
CDR3: CASSFAGQGYEQYF

length: 15
V: TRBV3-1
CDR3: CASSQDQGRSYEQYF

length: 14
V: TRBV2
CDR3: CAAKPLAAYNEQFF